This T cell receptor beta chain originates from a study of blood T cell repertoires in COVID-19. Study details: Donors in the United States, Italy and Spain gave samples during acute or convalescent COVID-19.

Assay: immunoSEQ multiplex PCR; the TCRdb copy retains only in-frame clones and omits some. This sample has 200,000 to 250,000 clones, with 90% found just once. V trimming: 7 bases; J trimming: 3 bases; junction bases outside the gene matches: 5. Germline values: CDR1 LNHDA, CDR2 SQIVND (reference sequence). This CDR3 region has 14 residues. All enrollees were roughly 18 to 100 years old and from 25 or so US areas. Membership in each cohort depended on participant-reported clinical history. The TCR comes from a man aged 30 to 45 who had been exposed to COVID-19. The sequenced sample consisted of PBMCs or T cells enriched from blood (not recorded which). The V and J genes are TRBV19 and TRBJ2-5; the match to TRBD2 covers 10 bases. CDR3: CASTPGLAEETQYF. In DNA form, the CDR3 reads TGTGCCAGTACCCCAGGACTAGCGGAAGAGACCCAGTACTTC. Full variable domain (rest looked up from reference TRBV19 and TRBJ2-5): DGGITQSPKYLFRKEGQNVTLSCEQNLNHDAMYWYRQDPGQGLRLIYYSQIVNDFQKGDIAEGYSVSREKKESFPLTVTSAQKNPTAFYLCASTPGLAEETQYFGPGTRLLVL.